Presented here are 10 T cell receptor beta chains from one specimen sequenced in a study of cytomegalovirus exposure and HLA in healthy donors. 60 Vbeta and 13 Jbeta primers were used in PCR. Clones were sequenced by immunoSEQ multiplex PCR, and TCRdb holds only the in-frame ones, with some missing. The sample holds around 200,000 clones, around 80% seen once. Sequenced material: PBMCs. All receptors derive from an older woman in good health and CMV-seropositive.

The V gene is TRBV2, the J gene TRBJ2-4; TRBD1 might be the D (6 bases). This CDR3 contains 14 residues. V lost 1 base to trimming and J lost 10 bases, with 14 bases between them. CDR1 is SNHLY and CDR2 is FYNNEI in the germline V gene. CDR3 nucleotide sequence: TGTGCCAGCAGTGAAGGCAGGGGAAAAGGAATTCAGTACTTC. Residues: CASSEGRGKGIQYF.

The chain is built from TRBV27 and TRBJ2-3; TRBD2 is a possible D gene (6 bases). Germline CDR1 reads MNHEY; CDR2 reads SMNVEV (reference sequence). This CDR3 comprises 16 residues. Trimming shortened V by 4 bases and J by 2 bases, and 16 bases separated the two germline ends. This CDR3 is CASSSLAGWNTDTQYF. The CDR3 coding sequence is TGTGCCAGCAGTTCCCTTGCGGGGTGGAACACAGATACGCAGTATTTT.

The DNA for the CDR3 is TGTGCCAGCATGCTAGGAGCCTCGGCTTTCTTT. Its protein is CASMLGASAFF. The chain has TRBV6-6 and TRBJ1-1; D remains ambiguous. V was trimmed by 7 bases and J by 11 bases, leaving 14 bases between them. The CDR3 sequence is 11 residues long. Germline loops: CDR1 MNHNY, CDR2 SVGAGI (reference sequence).

Comments on this clone: The junction and the germline gene differ at one end; a read error may be behind it. The V and J genes are TRBV27 and TRBJ2-7; D might be TRBD2 (5 bases). Germline-derived CDR1 and CDR2 are MNHEY and SMNVEV (reference sequence). CDR3 length: 16 residues. For the CDR3, the DNA is TGTGCCAGCAGGTTATTGGGAGTGGGGAGCTCCTACGAGCAGTACTTC. It specifies CASRLLGVGSSYEQYF.

The chain joins TRBV28 to TRBJ1-1, with D unclear. Germline values: CDR1 MDHEN, CDR2 SYDVKM. The CDR3 totals 13 residues. Trimming took 8 bases from V and 2 from J, leaving 12 bases between them. The CDR3 DNA reads TGTGCCAGCGGAGGTGTGGGAAACACTGAAGCTTTCTTT. Translated, it gives CASGGVGNTEAFF.

Notes on this clone: This same CDR3 is encoded by further DNA sequences in the sample. The V and J genes are TRBV29-1 and TRBJ1-6; 8 bases map to TRBD1. The CDR3 totals 13 residues. Trimming removed 5 bases from V and 7 bases from J; junction bases left unmatched: 4. CDR1 and CDR2 from the germline V gene are SQVTM and ANQGSEA. In nucleotides, the CDR3 is TGCAGCGTTAGGGGACAGGCCAATTCACCCCTCCACTTT. As protein: CSVRGQANSPLHF.

This clone came up once. CDR3 loop: CASSSYRRANTGELFF. The CDR3 DNA sequence: TGTGCCAGCAGCTCCTACAGGCGCGCGAACACCGGGGAGCTGTTTTTT. The gene calls are TRBV7-2 and TRBJ2-2, with a weak D call TRBD1 (5 bases). This CDR3 spans 16 amino acids. Germline assignment: CDR1 SGHTA and CDR2 FQGNSA. V shed 4 bases and J shed 0 bases, with 12 bases lying between them.

The chain carries TRBV4-1 and TRBJ2-7; 8 bases fit TRBD1. This CDR3 is 15 amino acids long. Trimming at V came to 2 bases and at J to 2 bases, leaving 5 bases not matched to a gene. Germline lookup yields CDR1 MGHRA and CDR2 YSYEKL. The CDR3 sequence is CASSQSRDRTYEQYF. DNA for the CDR3: TGCGCCAGCAGCCAAAGCAGGGACAGGACCTACGAGCAGTACTTC.

The gene calls are TRBV28 and TRBJ2-7; 8 bases match TRBD1. The CDR3 covers 16 residues. CDR1 is MDHEN and CDR2 is SYDVKM in the germline V gene. The trim removed 6 bases at V and 3 bases at J, leaving 13 bases unmatched. CDR3 nucleotides: TGTGCCAGCAGCCTAGGATGGGGACAGGAGAACTACGAGCAGTACTTC. It translates to CASSLGWGQENYEQYF.

V and J are TRBV30 and TRBJ2-2, with 7 bases matching TRBD1. V dropped 4 bases and J dropped 7; count of bases not matched to a gene: 6. Germline CDR1 and CDR2: GTSNPN and SVGIG (reference sequence). The CDR3 contains 13 residues. This chain's CDR3 is CAWNRQGHGELFF. Written as DNA, the CDR3 is TGTGCCTGGAACCGACAGGGCCACGGGGAGCTGTTTTTT.